The 14 T cell receptor beta chains in this list originate from one sample, sequenced in a study of early T cells in non-severe SARS-CoV-2 infection. One entry per CDR3 protein results from TCRdb running MiXCR on the 5' RACE reads. The top ten clones hold roughly 7% of a sample with around 88,000 distinct CDR3 sequences, roughly an eighth of them seen once. Sequencing used whole blood. These receptors were collected from an adult who was a healthcare worker with PCR-confirmed SARS-CoV-2 infection or an uninfected control (not recorded which).

The chain has TRBV7-2 and TRBJ2-6; D is uncertain. The germline gives CDR1 SGHTA, CDR2 FQGNSA. This CDR3 region has 14 residues. V was shortened by 1 base and J by 2 bases, with 3 bases between the two germline ends. CDR3 sequence: CASSLVTGANVLTF. The DNA for the CDR3 is TGTGCCAGCAGCTTAGTAACTGGGGCCAACGTCCTGACTTTC.

The chain combines TRBV3-1 with TRBJ1-1; maybe TRBD1 (5 bases). The CDR3 is 12 residues long. CDR1 and CDR2 (germline): LGHDT, YNNKEL (reference sequence). V was pared by 4 bases and J by 5 bases, with 8 bases between. The CDR3 loop reads CASSLRQTEAFF. CDR3 in DNA: TGTGCCAGCAGCCTCCGACAGACTGAAGCTTTCTTT.

The chain carries TRBV29-1 and TRBJ1-1; 8 bases line up with TRBD1. V shed 3 bases and J 1 base; nucleotides not matched to a gene: 1. In germline, CDR1 is SQVTM, CDR2 ANQGSEA. This CDR3 has 13 residues. CDR3 DNA: TGCAGCGTTGACACAGGGGGGAACACTGAAGCTTTCTTT. It encodes CSVDTGGNTEAFF.

This clonotype was observed many times. The chain links TRBV6-1 to TRBJ2-5, with 16 bases that match TRBD2. Germline V gene lookup returns CDR1 MNHNS and CDR2 SASEGT. V trimming: 10 bases; J trimming: 2 bases; junction bases outside the gene matches: 10. This CDR3 contains 17 residues. The CDR3, as DNA: TGTGCCACCTTGCGGAAGGGACTAGCGGGAGGGCAAGAGACCCAGTACTTC. Protein sequence: CATLRKGLAGGQETQYF.

This sequence joins TRBV28 and TRBJ1-6, with D unresolved. CDR1 MDHEN and CDR2 SYDVKM come from the germline V gene. Trimming took 6 bases from V and 7 from J, leaving 13 bases between them. There are 14 residues in the CDR3. CDR3 DNA sequence: TGTGCCAGCAGAACCGGGGTCAGGAATTCACCCCTCCACTTT. This gives the protein CASRTGVRNSPLHF.

The CDR3 sequence is CASRSPRRGGYEQYF. The CDR3 coding sequence is TGTGCCAGCAGGTCCCCCCGGCGAGGGGGCTACGAGCAGTACTTC. V and J are TRBV6-1 and TRBJ2-7, with a possible D match to TRBD1 (6 bases). The CDR3 runs 15 residues. The V gene lost 6 bases and the J gene lost 3 bases, with 18 bases spanning the gap. Germline V CDR1 and CDR2: MNHNS, SASEGT.

This clonotype was counted ten times or more. The chain joins TRBV3-1 to TRBJ2-3, with D perhaps assigned TRBD1 or TRBD2 (6 bases each). The CDR3 totals 18 residues. Trimming shortened V by 1 base and J by 1 base, and 18 bases separated the two germline ends. CDR1 LGHDT and CDR2 YNNKEL come from the germline V gene (reference sequence). In DNA form, the CDR3 reads TGTGCCAGCAGCCAAGTCGGCGGGACATCACTAGGCACAGATACGCAGTATTTT. It specifies CASSQVGGTSLGTDTQYF.

The chain links TRBV20-1 to TRBJ1-2, with D perhaps TRBD1 (6 bases). The CDR3 is made up of 12 amino acids. Germline assignment: CDR1 DFQATT and CDR2 SNEGSKA (reference sequence). The CDR3 reads CRPKGGANGYTF. CDR3 in DNA: TGCAGGCCTAAGGGGGGGGCTAATGGCTACACCTTC.

The CDR3 DNA reads as TGTGCCAGCAGTTTGTGGACAGGGACCTACGAGCAGTACTTC. Protein: CASSLWTGTYEQYF. The chain is built from TRBV27 and TRBJ2-7, with 8 bases matching TRBD1. CDR3 length: 14 residues. Germline values: CDR1 MNHEY, CDR2 SMNVEV (reference sequence). V dropped 3 bases and J dropped 2; count of bases not matched to a gene: 3.

This chain links TRBV9 with TRBJ2-1; no clear D. Germline V gene data show CDR1 as SGDLS and CDR2 as YYNGEE. Trimming removed 6 bases from V and 5 bases from J, with 18 bases in between. CDR3 size: 15 residues. The CDR3, as DNA: TGTGCCAGCAATGAACAGCATGGCCTCGACAATGAGCAGTTCTTC. Protein sequence: CASNEQHGLDNEQFF.

V is TRBV7-8 and J is TRBJ2-7; a weak D match, TRBD2 (6 bases). The CDR3 has 15 amino acids. Germline CDR1 and CDR2: SGHVS and FQNEAQ. Trimming took 4 bases from V and 1 from J, leaving 14 bases between them. Written as DNA, the CDR3 is TGTGCCAGCAGCTCCCCGGGACTTCCATCCTACGAGCAGTACTTC. This translates into CASSSPGLPSYEQYF. Full variable domain (rest looked up from reference TRBV7-8 and TRBJ2-7): GAGVSQSPRYKVAKRGQDVALRCDPISGHVSLFWYQQALGQGPEFLTYFQNEAQLDKSGLPSDRFFAERPEGSVSTLKIQRTQQEDSAVYLCASSSPGLPSYEQYFGPGTRLTVT.

The rearrangement joins TRBV28 to TRBJ1-5, with no clear D. Per the germline V gene, CDR1 is MDHEN and CDR2 is SYDVKM. With 6 bases removed from V and 7 bases from J, the gap between germline ends came to 13 bases. The CDR3 sequence is 13 residues long. CDR3 protein: CASRSGYRQPQHF. The CDR3 nucleotides are TGTGCCAGCAGGTCAGGATATCGGCAGCCCCAGCATTTT.

The V and J genes are TRBV4-2 and TRBJ2-4; 8 bases fit TRBD2. Germline loops: CDR1 LGHNA, CDR2 YNFKEQ. This CDR3 is 16 amino acids long. V lost 4 bases and J lost 0; bases outside the gene matches: 5. The CDR3 nucleotides read TGTGCCAGCAGCCGAACTAGCGGAGGAGCCAAAAACATTCAGTACTTC. Translation gives CASSRTSGGAKNIQYF.

The table lists this clonotype with a few counts. The gene calls are TRBV5-6 and TRBJ2-7; 9 bases fit TRBD1. After removal of 3 bases from V and 0 bases from J, the junction contained 4 bases not matched to a gene. This CDR3 contains 15 residues. Per germline, CDR1 SGHDT and CDR2 YYEEEE. The CDR3: CASSWDRAYSYEQYF. CDR3 bases: TGTGCCAGCAGCTGGGACAGGGCCTACTCCTACGAGCAGTACTTC.